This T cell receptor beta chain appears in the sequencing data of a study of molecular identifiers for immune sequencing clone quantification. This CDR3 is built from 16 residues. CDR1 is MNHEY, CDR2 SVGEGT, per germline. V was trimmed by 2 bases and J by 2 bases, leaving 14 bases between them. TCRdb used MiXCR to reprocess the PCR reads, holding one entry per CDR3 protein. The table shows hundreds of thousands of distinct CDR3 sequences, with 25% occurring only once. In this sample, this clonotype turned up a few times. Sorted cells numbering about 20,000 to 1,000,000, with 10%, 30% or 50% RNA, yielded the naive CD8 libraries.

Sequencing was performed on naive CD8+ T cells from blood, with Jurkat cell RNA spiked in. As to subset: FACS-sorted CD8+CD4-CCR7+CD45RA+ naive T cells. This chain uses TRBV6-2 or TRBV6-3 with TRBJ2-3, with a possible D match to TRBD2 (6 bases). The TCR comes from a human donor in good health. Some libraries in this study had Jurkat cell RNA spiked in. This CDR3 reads CASSYVEGTITDTQYF. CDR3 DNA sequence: TGTGCCAGCAGTTACGTGGAGGGGACCATCACAGATACGCAGTATTTT.